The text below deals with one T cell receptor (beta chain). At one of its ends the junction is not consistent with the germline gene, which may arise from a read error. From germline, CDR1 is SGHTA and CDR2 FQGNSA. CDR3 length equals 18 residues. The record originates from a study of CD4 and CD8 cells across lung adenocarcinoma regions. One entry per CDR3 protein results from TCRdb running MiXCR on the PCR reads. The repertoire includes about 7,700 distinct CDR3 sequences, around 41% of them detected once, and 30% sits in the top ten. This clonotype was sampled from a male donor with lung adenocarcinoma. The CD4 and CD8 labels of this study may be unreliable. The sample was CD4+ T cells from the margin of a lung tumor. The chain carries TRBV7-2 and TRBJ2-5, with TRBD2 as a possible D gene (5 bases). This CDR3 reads CASSLVFGWESSYNEQYF. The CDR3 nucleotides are TGTGCAAGCAGCTTAGTTTTTGGGTGGGAGAGCTCCTACAATGAGCAGTACTTC.